Below are 5 T cell receptor beta chains sequenced from a single sample in a study of low-dose radiotherapy and immunotherapy resistance in tumors (dated by TCRdb to between 2021 and 2022). TCRdb names Illumina HiSeq 2500 as the instrument used. To make first-strand cDNA, Superscript III was used along with a set of TRAV- and TRBV-specific primers so that both the TCRalpha and TCRbeta chains were covered. TCRs were amplified with Phusion for approximately 19 PCR cycles using a constant-region primer together with the adapter attached to the V primers. TCRdb passed the public sequencing reads through fastp at Q25 and MiXCR, retaining productive beta sequences. Every entry covers one CDR3 protein and lists the most common genes and DNA from its rows. The sample table records more than 70,000 distinct CDR3 sequences; 30% to 40% of these occur just once. Of the sample, around 10% falls within the top ten clones.

The time point tag for this specimen amounts to: before trial treatment. The material sequenced was PBMCs, taken before treatment. The receptors here all came from a female donor with ovarian cancer.

In its sample, this clonotype is medium-sized (0.01 to 0.1%). V gene TRBV28 combines with J gene TRBJ2-3; either TRBD1 or TRBD2 may supply D (6 bases each). The length of the CDR3 is 15 residues. In germline, CDR1 is MDHEN, CDR2 SYDVKM. V was cut by 8 bases and J by 2 bases, with 17 bases left in between. In nucleotides, the CDR3 is TGTGCCAGCCTGTCGTCGGGGGCAAACACAGATACGCAGTATTTT. Encoded protein: CASLSSGANTDTQYF.

A note on this clonotype: A far more abundant clone sits one base away, making this likely a read error. The CDR3 DNA follows: TGCAGCGTTCTCCCCCATAGCAGGGCCTATGAGCAGTTCTTC. Translation gives CSVLPHSRAYEQFF. J is TRBJ2-1 and V is TRBV20-1; D may be TRBD1 (5 bases). This CDR3 has 14 amino acids. Germline V CDR1 and CDR2: DFQATT, SNEGSKA (reference sequence).

The rearrangement joins TRBV15 to TRBJ2-6; D uncertain. Germline assignment: CDR1 LNHNV and CDR2 YYDKDF (reference sequence). This CDR3 has 15 residues. Trimming removed 3 bases at V and 1 base at J, with 7 bases between. CDR3 region: CATSSWGSGANVLTF. The CDR3 DNA reads as TGTGCCACCAGCAGCTGGGGATCTGGGGCCAACGTCCTGACTTTC.

This clonotype was seen a single time. The chain has TRBV4-2 and TRBJ1-2, with D tentatively TRBD1 (6 bases). CDR1 and CDR2 (germline): LGHNA, YNFKEQ. V dropped 4 bases and J dropped 6 bases, with 18 bases sitting between them. The CDR3 contains 15 residues. CDR3 protein: CASSPIDRTADGYTF. In DNA form, the CDR3 reads TGTGCCAGCAGCCCCATAGACAGGACGGCCGATGGCTACACCTTC.

Regarding this clonotype: A far more abundant clone sits one base away, making this likely a read error. The chain recombines TRBV28 with TRBJ2-7; TRBD2 agrees at 7 bases. CDR1 and CDR2 from the germline V gene are MDHEN and SYDVKM. This CDR3 has 15 residues. The CDR3 DNA reads as TGTGCGAGTTCTATAGCGGGCACGTCCTACAATGAGCAGTACTTC. Protein sequence: CASSIAGTSYNEQYF.